This T cell receptor (beta chain) was recorded in a study of T cells in Graves' hyperthyroidism and ophthalmopathy. This clonotype was observed a handful of times. Regions amplified from RNA transcripts were the TCR beta CDR3 regions. TCR CDR3 regions were first amplified by RT-PCR with HTBI primers. TCRdb re-called the multiplex PCR reads through MiXCR, storing one row per CDR3 protein. This table has roughly 250,000 distinct CDR3 sequences, 20% to 25% appearing once. The specimen was blood. The sequence derives from a young man with Graves' ophthalmopathy.

This CDR3 is CASSPSGTGDTQYF. In DNA form, the CDR3 reads TGTGCCAGCAGTCCTAGCGGGACAGGAGATACGCAGTATTTT. The gene calls are TRBV6-1 and TRBJ2-3; D is possibly TRBD2 (9 bases). The CDR3 contains 14 residues. Germline values: CDR1 MNHNS, CDR2 SASEGT. The V and J ends lost 5 bases and 5 bases respectively, with 14 bases between them.